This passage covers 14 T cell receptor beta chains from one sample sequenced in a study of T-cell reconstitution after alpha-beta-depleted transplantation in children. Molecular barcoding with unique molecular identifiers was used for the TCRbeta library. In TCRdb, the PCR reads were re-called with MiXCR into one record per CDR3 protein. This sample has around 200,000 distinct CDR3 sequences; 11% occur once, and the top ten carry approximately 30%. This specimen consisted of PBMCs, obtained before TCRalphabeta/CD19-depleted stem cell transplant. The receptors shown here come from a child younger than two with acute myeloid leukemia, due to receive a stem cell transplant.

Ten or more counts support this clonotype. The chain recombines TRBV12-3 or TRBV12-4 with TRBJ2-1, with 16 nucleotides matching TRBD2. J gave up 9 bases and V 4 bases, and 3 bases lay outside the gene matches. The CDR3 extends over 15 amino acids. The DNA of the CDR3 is TGTGCCAGCAGTTCGGGACTAGCGGGAGGGGGTGAGCAGTTCTTC. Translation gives CASSSGLAGGGEQFF.

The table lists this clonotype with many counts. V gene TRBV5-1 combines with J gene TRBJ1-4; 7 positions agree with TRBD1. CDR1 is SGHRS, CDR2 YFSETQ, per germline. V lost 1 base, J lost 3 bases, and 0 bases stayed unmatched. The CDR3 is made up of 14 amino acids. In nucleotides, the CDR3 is TGCGCCAGCAGCTTGCAGGGGGCTAATGAAAAACTGTTTTTT. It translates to CASSLQGANEKLFF. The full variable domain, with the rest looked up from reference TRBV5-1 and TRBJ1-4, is KAGVTQTPRYLIKTRGQQVTLSCSPISGHRSVSWYQQTPGQGLQFLFEYFSETQRNKGNFPGRFSGRQFSNSRSEMNVSTLELGDSALYLCASSLQGANEKLFFGSGTQLSVL.

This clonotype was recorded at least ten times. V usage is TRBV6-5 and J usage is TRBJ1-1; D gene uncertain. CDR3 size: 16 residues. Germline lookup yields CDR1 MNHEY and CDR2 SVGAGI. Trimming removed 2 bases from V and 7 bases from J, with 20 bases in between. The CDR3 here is CASSYSTLGSQGEAFF. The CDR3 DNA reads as TGTGCCAGCAGTTACAGTACCCTCGGGAGCCAAGGTGAAGCTTTCTTT.

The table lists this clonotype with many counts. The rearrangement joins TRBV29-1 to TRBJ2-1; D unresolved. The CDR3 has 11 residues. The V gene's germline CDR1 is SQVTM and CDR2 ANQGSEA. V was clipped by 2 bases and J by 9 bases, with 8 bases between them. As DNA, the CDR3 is TGCAGCGTTGAAAAGCTTCTTGAGCAGTTCTTC. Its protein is CSVEKLLEQFF.

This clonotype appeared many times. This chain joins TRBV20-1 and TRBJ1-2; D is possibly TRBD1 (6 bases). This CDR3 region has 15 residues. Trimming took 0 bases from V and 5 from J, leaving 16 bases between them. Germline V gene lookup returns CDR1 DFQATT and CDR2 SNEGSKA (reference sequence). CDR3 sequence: CSARDSDRTIYGYTF. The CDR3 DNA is TGCAGTGCTAGAGATAGTGACAGGACGATTTATGGCTACACCTTC.

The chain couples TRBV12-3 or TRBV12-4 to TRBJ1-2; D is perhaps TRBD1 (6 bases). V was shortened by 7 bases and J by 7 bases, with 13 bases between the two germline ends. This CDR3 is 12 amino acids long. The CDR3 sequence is CASTLGGGGYTF. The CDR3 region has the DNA TGTGCCAGCACCTTGGGGGGCGGTGGCTACACCTTC.

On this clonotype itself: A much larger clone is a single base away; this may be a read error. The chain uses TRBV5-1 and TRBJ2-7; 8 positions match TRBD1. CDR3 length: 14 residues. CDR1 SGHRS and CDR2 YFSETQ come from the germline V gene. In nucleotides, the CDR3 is TGCGTCAGCAGCTTCCAGGGGGCGGGCGGCGAGCAGTACTTC. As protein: CVSSFQGAGGEQYF.

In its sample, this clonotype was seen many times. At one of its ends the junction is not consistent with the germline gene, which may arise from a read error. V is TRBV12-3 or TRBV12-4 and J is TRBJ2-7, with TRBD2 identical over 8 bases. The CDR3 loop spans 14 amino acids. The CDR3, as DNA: TGCGCCAGCAGCTTGAGCGGGAGCTCCTACGAGCAGTACTTC. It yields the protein CASSLSGSSYEQYF.

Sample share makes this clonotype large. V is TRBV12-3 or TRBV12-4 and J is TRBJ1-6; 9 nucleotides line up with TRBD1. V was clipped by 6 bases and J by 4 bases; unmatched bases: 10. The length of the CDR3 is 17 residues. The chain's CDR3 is CASSPGQGRGYNSPLHF. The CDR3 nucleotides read TGTGCCAGCAGCCCTGGACAGGGGCGGGGATATAATTCACCCCTCCACTTT.

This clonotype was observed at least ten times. This CDR3 reads CASSSTDRASEAFF. CDR3 sequence (DNA): TGTGCCAGCAGCTCTACCGACAGGGCATCTGAAGCTTTCTTT. The chain combines TRBV7-9 with TRBJ1-1, with 7 bases aligning to TRBD1. Germline V gene data show CDR1 as SEHNR and CDR2 as FQNEAQ (reference sequence). CDR3 size: 14 residues. The V gene end was trimmed by 4 bases and the J gene end by 6 bases; junction bases not matched to a gene: 8.

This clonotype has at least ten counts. The CDR3: CASSPPRLRGRRYGYTF. The CDR3 DNA sequence: TGCGCCAGCAGCCCCCCACGGTTGCGGGGTAGGCGTTATGGCTACACCTTC. V gene TRBV4-3 combines with J gene TRBJ1-2, with D uncertain. The CDR3 contains 17 residues. V was clipped by 4 bases and J by 5 bases, with 23 bases between them. Germline V CDR1 and CDR2: LGHNA, YSLEER.

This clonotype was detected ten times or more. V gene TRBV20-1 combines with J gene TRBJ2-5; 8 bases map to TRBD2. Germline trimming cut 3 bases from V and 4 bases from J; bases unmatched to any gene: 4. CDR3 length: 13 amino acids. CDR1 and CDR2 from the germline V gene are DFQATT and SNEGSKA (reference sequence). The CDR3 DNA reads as TGCAGTGCTAGGGGACTAGGTAGAGAGACCCAGTACTTC. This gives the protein CSARGLGRETQYF.

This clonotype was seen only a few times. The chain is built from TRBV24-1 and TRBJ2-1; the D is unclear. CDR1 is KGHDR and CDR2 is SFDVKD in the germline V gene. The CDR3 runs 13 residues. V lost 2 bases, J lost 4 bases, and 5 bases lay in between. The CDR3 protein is CATSDYAYNEQFF. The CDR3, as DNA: TGTGCCACCAGTGATTATGCTTACAATGAGCAGTTCTTC.

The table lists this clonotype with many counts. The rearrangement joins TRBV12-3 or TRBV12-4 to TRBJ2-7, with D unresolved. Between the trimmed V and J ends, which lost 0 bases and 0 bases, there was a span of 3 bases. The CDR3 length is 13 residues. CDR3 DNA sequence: TGTGCCAGCAGTTTAGCGCGCTCCTACGAGCAGTACTTC. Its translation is CASSLARSYEQYF.